One sample yielded the 24 T cell receptor beta chains listed below, sequenced in a study of response to subunit inactivated influenza vaccine. MiXCR was run by TCRdb on the RT-PCR reads, yielding one entry per CDR3 protein. The repertoire consists of about 500,000 distinct CDR3 sequences, with 10% to 15% occurring once and the leading ten covering around 12%. Sequenced here: PBMCs from blood, sampled more than 35 days after vaccination. The receptors derive from a man between 50 and 59 years old who received an inactivated influenza vaccine.

This clonotype came up a few times. The V call is TRBV29-1, the J call TRBJ1-2; D remains ambiguous. CDR3 length: 11 residues. The germline gives CDR1 SQVTM, CDR2 ANQGSEA. The ends were cut back, 3 bases at V and 5 bases at J, with 7 bases in the middle. The CDR3 DNA is TGCAGCGTTGAGGAGGAGTATGGCTACACCTTC. Its protein is CSVEEEYGYTF.

This clonotype has more than one count but fewer than ten. CDR3 DNA sequence: TGTGCCAGCAGTCAAGGACAGGGCAACCACTACGAGCAGTACTTC. Amino acid sequence: CASSQGQGNHYEQYF. The chain is built from TRBV27 and TRBJ2-7; TRBD1 agrees at 8 bases. Germline assignment: CDR1 MNHEY and CDR2 SMNVEV (reference sequence). Trimming at V came to 5 bases and at J to 3 bases, leaving 9 bases not matched to a gene. The CDR3 is 15 residues long.

The chain joins TRBV7-8 to TRBJ1-5; D uncertain. The CDR3 runs to 15 residues. CDR1 and CDR2 (germline): SGHVS, FQNEAQ. The V and J ends lost 2 bases and 3 bases respectively, with 11 bases between them. CDR3 amino acids: CASSLFARNNQPQHF. CDR3 coding DNA: TGTGCCAGCAGCTTATTCGCCAGGAACAATCAGCCCCAGCATTTT.

This chain uses TRBV10-3 with TRBJ2-2; TRBD2 matches 11 bases. This CDR3 has 16 amino acids. Looked up from germline, CDR1 is ENHRY and CDR2 is SYGVKD. V was pared by 5 bases and J by 4 bases, with 6 bases of the junction left unmatched. The chain's CDR3 is CAISKEGLAATGELFF. The CDR3 region has the DNA TGTGCCATCAGTAAAGAGGGACTAGCGGCCACCGGGGAGCTGTTTTTT.

This clonotype was seen at least ten times. This sequence joins TRBV24-1 and TRBJ2-5, with D perhaps assigned TRBD1 or TRBD2 (5 bases each). V dropped 3 bases and J dropped 5 bases, with 18 bases sitting between them. Germline V gene sequence: CDR1 KGHDR, CDR2 SFDVKD. The CDR3 covers 16 residues. CDR3 nucleotide sequence: TGTGCCACCAGTGATCCGGGACCGCAAGTCGGGGAGACCCAGTACTTC. Translated, it gives CATSDPGPQVGETQYF.

This clonotype was observed many times. The V call is TRBV20-1, the J call TRBJ1-1; D possibly corresponds to TRBD1 (5 bases). The CDR3 totals 14 residues. The V and J ends lost 5 bases and 0 bases respectively, with 13 bases between them. The germline V gene encodes CDR1 DFQATT and CDR2 SNEGSKA (reference sequence). The DNA for the CDR3 is TGCAGTGCTGGGGGGGGATCCATGAACACTGAAGCTTTCTTT. Its protein is CSAGGGSMNTEAFF.

The sample holds a few counts of this clonotype. The gene calls are TRBV7-9 and TRBJ2-1; 11 bases fit TRBD2. Trimming removed 1 base from V and 9 bases from J; junction bases left unmatched: 8. Per the germline V gene, CDR1 is SEHNR and CDR2 is FQNEAQ (reference sequence). The CDR3 extends over 16 amino acids. The DNA of the CDR3 is TGTGCCAGCAGCTTAGAATTTAGCGGGGGGGCCGGTGAGCAGTTCTTC. It yields the protein CASSLEFSGGAGEQFF.

This clonotype turned up a few times. This chain connects TRBV18 to TRBJ2-7; 13 nucleotides match TRBD2. The CDR3 contains 17 residues. V dropped 0 bases and J dropped 7; count of bases not matched to a gene: 9. CDR1 is KGHSH and CDR2 is LQKENI in the germline V gene. In nucleotides, the CDR3 is TGTGCCAGCTCACCACCGAACGGACTAGCGGGAGTTAATGAGCAGTACTTC. Encoded protein: CASSPPNGLAGVNEQYF.

This clonotype was seen many times. This chain uses TRBV19 with TRBJ2-1; 8 bases are a match to TRBD2. This CDR3 has 13 amino acids. V lost 6 bases and J lost 4; bases outside the gene matches: 2. Germline V CDR1 and CDR2: LNHDA, SQIVND (reference sequence). In DNA form, the CDR3 reads TGTGCCAGTAGCGGGAGGGGTTACAATGAGCAGTTCTTC. Amino acids: CASSGRGYNEQFF.

On this clonotype itself: A read error may explain this, as a much larger clone is one base away. The V gene is TRBV7-9, the J gene TRBJ2-1, with D possibly TRBD2 on 6 matching bases. Per the germline V gene, CDR1 is SEHNR and CDR2 is FQNEAQ (reference sequence). The length of the CDR3 is 15 residues. CDR3 sequence reads: CSSSLTGGPYNEQFF. The CDR3 nucleotides are TGTTCCAGCAGCTTAACCGGGGGACCCTACAATGAGCAGTTCTTC. Based on the CDR3 plus reference TRBV7-9 and TRBJ2-1, the full variable domain is DTGVSQNPRHKITKRGQNVTFRCDPISEHNRLYWYRQTLGQGPEFLTYFQNEAQLEKSRLLSDRFSAERPKGSFSTLEIQRTEQGDSAMYLCSSSLTGGPYNEQFFGPGTRLTVL.

CDR3 bases: TGTGCCAGCAGCCAAGCGAGCGGACTAGGGCGCGGGAGGGCCGGGGAGACCCAGTACTTC. This gives the protein CASSQASGLGRGRAGETQYF. This chain joins TRBV4-2 and TRBJ2-5, with 9 positions matching TRBD2. This CDR3 region has 20 residues. CDR1 and CDR2 from the germline V gene are LGHNA and YNFKEQ. Germline trimming cut 1 base from V and 5 bases from J; bases unmatched to any gene: 20.

The DNA for the CDR3 is TGCGCCAGCAGCTCCGAGTGGGCTAGCGGGGGTTCCCGGACCCAGTACTTC. Its protein is CASSSEWASGGSRTQYF. V is TRBV5-1 and J is TRBJ2-5; 10 positions agree with TRBD2. Germline CDR1 is SGHRS and CDR2 is YFSETQ. This CDR3 is built from 17 residues. V shed 3 bases, J shed 7 bases, and the junction held 15 bases outside the gene matches.

This clonotype was found many times. The chain links TRBV4-3 to TRBJ2-1; the D is unclear. CDR1 is LGHNA, CDR2 YSLEER, per germline. V was clipped by 6 bases and J by 7 bases, with 13 bases between them. The CDR3 length is 13 residues. CDR3 sequence (DNA): TGCGCCAGCAGTCAAACGACAACTAATGAGCAGTTCTTC. Its protein product is CASSQTTTNEQFF.

This clonotype was picked up a small number of times. The chain joins TRBV3-1 to TRBJ2-3; 7 bases fit TRBD2. Germline V gene sequence: CDR1 LGHDT, CDR2 YNNKEL (reference sequence). The CDR3 extends over 19 amino acids. The V segment lost 2 bases and the J segment 2 bases; nucleotides outside the gene matches: 16. The CDR3 is CASSQLTYGTIDSTDTQYF. The CDR3 nucleotides are TGTGCCAGCAGCCAACTTACTTACGGGACTATTGATTCCACAGATACGCAGTATTTT.

This clonotype has a handful of counts. This rearrangement joins TRBV6-5 to TRBJ2-1, with a possible D match to TRBD2 (6 bases). The CDR3 runs 15 residues. V was shortened by 3 bases and J by 7 bases, with 16 bases between the two germline ends. Germline assignment: CDR1 MNHEY and CDR2 SVGAGI. The DNA of the CDR3 is TGTGCCAGCAGTTATGATAGCGGCCTTATGAATGAGCAGTTCTTC. It translates to CASSYDSGLMNEQFF.

The chain couples TRBV11-3 to TRBJ2-2; the D is unclear. Germline CDR1 and CDR2: SGHNT and YENEEA. The ends were cut back, 10 bases at V and 5 bases at J, with 11 bases in the middle. This CDR3 contains 12 residues. CDR3 sequence (DNA): TGTGCCACCCGTAAACTAACCGGGGAGCTGTTTTTT. Translating gives CATRKLTGELFF.

The J gene is TRBJ1-5, the V gene TRBV7-2, with D uncertain. The CDR3 sequence is 15 residues long. Germline V lookup: CDR1 SGHTA, CDR2 FQGNSA. The ends were cut back, 5 bases at V and 5 bases at J, with 16 bases in the middle. The CDR3 region is CASSLVGLVDQPQHF. Here the CDR3 DNA reads TGTGCCAGCAGCCTTGTTGGACTTGTCGATCAGCCCCAGCATTTT.

This clonotype was seen at least ten times. The chain joins TRBV12-3 or TRBV12-4 to TRBJ1-2; D remains unclear. Between the trimmed V and J ends, which lost 0 bases and 5 bases, there was a span of 1 base. This CDR3 region has 11 residues. The CDR3 coding sequence is TGTGCCAGCAGTTTAGCTTATGGCTACACCTTC. Translation: CASSLAYGYTF.

This clonotype was seen a few times. The rearrangement links TRBV14 to TRBJ2-7; 8 nucleotides line up with TRBD2. Trimming removed 3 bases from V and 2 bases from J; junction bases left unmatched: 6. This CDR3 is built from 15 residues. Germline CDR1 is SGHDN and CDR2 is FVKESK. In DNA form, the CDR3 reads TGTGCCAGCAGCCACGTTGCGGGGGGTACCTACGAGCAGTACTTC. This sequence encodes CASSHVAGGTYEQYF.

This clonotype was seen a few times. The chain uses TRBV7-2 and TRBJ2-2; 9 bases agree with TRBD1. Germline V CDR1 and CDR2: SGHTA, FQGNSA. The CDR3 loop spans 14 amino acids. With 5 bases clipped from V and 6 bases from J, the junction kept 4 bases outside the gene matches. The CDR3 nucleotides are TGTGCCAGCAGCCCTTGGACAGGGGCCGGGGAGCTGTTTTTT. It translates to CASSPWTGAGELFF.

The J gene is TRBJ2-1, the V gene TRBV11-2; D might be TRBD1 or TRBD2, each matching 6 bases. This CDR3 region has 16 residues. Trimming cost V 6 bases and J 2 bases, with 17 bases left between them. CDR1 is SGHAT and CDR2 is FQNNGV in the germline V gene. The CDR3 nucleotides read TGTGCCAGCAGTAGGGGTTGGGGGGCCACCTACAATGAGCAGTTCTTC. Its protein is CASSRGWGATYNEQFF.

This clonotype appeared a few times. The chain recombines TRBV18 with TRBJ2-6, with TRBD1 identical over 8 bases. V gave up 5 bases and J gave up 2 bases; unmatched junction bases: 8. CDR3 size: 17 residues. Looked up from germline, CDR1 is KGHSH and CDR2 is LQKENI. CDR3 loop: CASSFTGGAAGANVLTF. CDR3 coding DNA: TGTGCCAGCTCATTTACAGGGGGAGCGGCTGGGGCCAACGTCCTGACTTTC.

The sample holds many counts of this clonotype. The rearrangement uses TRBV7-2 and TRBJ2-1; 10 bases map to TRBD2. The CDR3 has 15 amino acids. Trimming took 5 bases from V and 3 from J; bases not matched to a gene: 4. Germline lookup yields CDR1 SGHTA and CDR2 FQGNSA. The CDR3 region is CASSELAGIYNEQFF. The CDR3 DNA is TGTGCCAGCAGCGAACTAGCGGGAATCTACAATGAGCAGTTCTTC. Filled out from reference TRBV7-2 and TRBJ2-1, the complete variable domain reads GAGVSQSPSNKVTEKGKDVELRCDPISGHTALYWYRQSLGQGLEFLIYFQGNSAPDKSGLPSDRFSAERTGGSVSTLTIQRTQQEDSAVYLCASSELAGIYNEQFFGPGTRLTVL.

The rearrangement uses TRBV24-1 and TRBJ2-7, with D uncertain. The CDR3 is 13 residues long. Germline CDR1 KGHDR, CDR2 SFDVKD. V lost 3 bases and J 6 bases, leaving 11 bases between the germline ends. CDR3 residues: CATSDVLKSEQYF. The CDR3 coding sequence is TGTGCCACCAGTGATGTTTTAAAGTCCGAGCAGTACTTC.